This TCR beta chain was identified during a study of T cell responses to AZD1222 COVID-19 vaccine. Study outcomes and limitations: Nearly half of unique spike-specific TCRs reportedly avoided B.1.351 and B.1.1.7 mutated regions. Clonal diversity may have been underestimated in mostly white British donors.

Trimming removed 5 bases from V and 1 base from J, with 11 bases in between. The germline V gene has CDR1 MDHEN and CDR2 SYDVKM. There are 14 residues in the CDR3. As for this clone: Its antigen is undetermined.

Assay used: immunoSEQ multiplex PCR; TCRdb lists only in-frame clones, some missing. The sample carries 110,000 to 150,000 clones, roughly nine tenths recorded once. The chain links TRBV28 to TRBJ2-5; maybe TRBD2 (5 bases). This specimen consisted of peripheral blood, obtained on day 0 of AZD1222 vaccination. This clonotype originated in an adult in good health. CDR3 in DNA: TGTGCCAGCAGTCCACGGAGCGGCCAAGAGACCCAGTACTTC. This sequence encodes CASSPRSGQETQYF.